This passage covers 27 T cell receptor beta chains from one sample sequenced in a study of breast tumors, draining lymph nodes, adjacent tissues. TCRdb reprocessed the multiplex PCR reads via MiXCR and lists one record per CDR3 protein. The sample yields some 22,000 distinct CDR3 sequences, about 38% seen once. The sample was breast tumor tissue. The receptors shown here come from a female donor with breast cancer. Some clones in this sample may be carry-over from other donors' samples.

Concerning this clonotype itself: The germline gene is not matched at one end of the junction; a read error may be the cause. The chain employs TRBV9 and TRBJ2-2; D is possibly TRBD2 (5 bases). CDR3 length: 15 amino acids. Germline CDR1 is SGDLS and CDR2 is YYNGEE. The CDR3 DNA is TGTGCCAGCAGCTTGGCCCGCGTGGAGACCGGGGAGCCGTTTTTT. This codes for CASSLARVETGEPFF.

The chain joins TRBV6-5 to TRBJ1-2; D gene uncertain. V gave up 2 bases and J gave up 5 bases, with 6 bases separating them. The germline V gene encodes CDR1 MNHEY and CDR2 SVGAGI. The CDR3 is made up of 12 amino acids. The chain's CDR3 is CASSYQGYGYTF. The CDR3 coding sequence is TGTGCCAGCAGTTACCAAGGGTATGGCTACACCTTC.

Many counts were recorded for this clonotype. The chain recombines TRBV19 with TRBJ1-5; the match to TRBD1 covers 7 bases. Germline CDR1 is LNHDA and CDR2 is SQIVND (reference sequence). V dropped 7 bases and J dropped 2; count of bases not matched to a gene: 2. There are 13 residues in the CDR3. CDR3 protein: CASKGTGNQPQHF. The CDR3 DNA is TGTGCCAGTAAGGGGACAGGCAATCAGCCCCAGCATTTT.

The rearrangement uses TRBV4-2 and TRBJ2-7; TRBD1 or TRBD2 may be the D gene (5 bases each). Germline assignment: CDR1 LGHNA and CDR2 YNFKEQ. Deletions cut 4 bases from V and 1 base from J, with 17 bases between. The CDR3 sequence is 16 residues long. The CDR3 region has the DNA TGTGCCAGCAGCCCGCGTGGGCGAGAGGGGTCCTACGAGCAGTACTTC. This codes for CASSPRGREGSYEQYF.

This clonotype came up many times. CDR3 amino acids: CSARALGGRRYNEQFF. As DNA, the CDR3 is TGCAGTGCTAGAGCCCTAGGCGGGAGGAGGTACAATGAGCAGTTCTTC. The chain recombines TRBV20-1 with TRBJ2-1, with 8 bases matching TRBD2. The CDR3 runs 16 residues. Germline CDR1 and CDR2: DFQATT and SNEGSKA (reference sequence). V was pared by 1 base and J by 4 bases, with 9 bases of the junction left unmatched.

This clonotype has just one count. Possible read error: a much larger clone is one base away. The V gene is TRBV7-2, the J gene TRBJ2-4, with D maybe TRBD2 (6 bases). This CDR3 is built from 14 residues. CDR1 is SGHTA, CDR2 FQGNSA, per germline. In nucleotides, the CDR3 is TGTGCCGGCAGCCGGAGGGAGACAATGAACATTCAGTACTTC. Its protein product is CAGSRRETMNIQYF.

The chain uses TRBV24-1 and TRBJ2-2; D is unclear. The CDR3 contains 15 residues. V was trimmed by 3 bases and J by 4 bases, leaving 11 bases between them. CDR1 and CDR2 (germline): KGHDR, SFDVKD. The CDR3 DNA reads TGTGCCACCAGTGATGACGCCATCTCCACCGGGGAGCTGTTTTTT. Its translation is CATSDDAISTGELFF.

The gene calls are TRBV7-3 and TRBJ2-3; possibly TRBD2 for D (6 bases). This CDR3 has 15 residues. Trimming took off 4 bases at V and 2 bases at J, with 13 bases between the two ends. The germline gives CDR1 SGHTA, CDR2 FQGTGA. CDR3 in DNA: TGTGCCAGCAGCTCTATAGCGGAACCCACAGATACGCAGTATTTT. It specifies CASSSIAEPTDTQYF.

This clonotype was picked up a small number of times. V is TRBV7-9 and J is TRBJ2-2; TRBD2 agrees at 14 bases. J lost 3 bases, V lost 10 bases, and 1 base had no gene match. CDR3 length: 14 amino acids. Germline values: CDR1 SEHNR, CDR2 FQNEAQ (reference sequence). CDR3: CATGLAGDTGELFF. Written as DNA, the CDR3 is TGTGCCACGGGACTAGCGGGGGACACCGGGGAGCTGTTTTTT.

By sample share, this clonotype is medium-sized. V gene TRBV19 combines with J gene TRBJ2-5; perhaps D is TRBD1 or TRBD2 (5 bases each). Trimming took 0 bases from V and 3 from J, leaving 11 bases between them. The germline gives CDR1 LNHDA, CDR2 SQIVND (reference sequence). This CDR3 contains 15 residues. CDR3 region: CASSIDPGTKETQYF. In DNA form, the CDR3 reads TGTGCCAGTAGTATAGACCCCGGGACCAAAGAGACCCAGTACTTC.

This clonotype was recorded at least ten times. This could be a read error, since a much larger clone is one nucleotide away. Here the CDR3 reads CASSAQGAATGELFF. The CDR3 region has the DNA TGTGCCAGCAGCGCGCAAGGAGCCGCCACCGGGGAGCTGTTTTTT. The V gene is TRBV11-3, the J gene TRBJ2-2; no definite D call. Germline assignment: CDR1 SGHNT and CDR2 YENEEA. CDR3 length: 15 amino acids. The V end was cut by 5 bases, the J end by 4 bases, with 14 bases between.

This chain links TRBV28 with TRBJ2-7; TRBD2 matches at 7 bases. V shed 5 bases and J 6 bases; nucleotides not matched to a gene: 16. Germline CDR1 MDHEN, CDR2 SYDVKM. CDR3 size: 16 residues. CDR3 region: CASSVGGDGSTIEQYF. The CDR3 bases are TGTGCCAGCAGTGTGGGGGGGGATGGCTCAACTATCGAGCAGTACTTC.

This clonotype was found many times. This chain uses TRBV5-6 with TRBJ2-2, with TRBD1 as a possible D gene (6 bases). V was shortened by 7 bases and J by 6 bases, with 13 bases between the two germline ends. Germline V CDR1 and CDR2: SGHDT, YYEEEE. The CDR3 extends over 13 amino acids. CDR3: CASGGLGAGELFF. The CDR3 DNA is TGTGCCAGCGGGGGCTTAGGGGCCGGGGAGCTGTTTTTT. Complete variable domain (other parts from reference TRBV5-6 and TRBJ2-2): DAGVTQSPTHLIKTRGQQVTLRCSPKSGHDTVSWYQQALGQGPQFIFQYYEEEERQRGNFPDRFSGHQFPNYSSELNVNALLLGDSALYLCASGGLGAGELFFGEGSRLTVL.

This clonotype came up a few times. V usage is TRBV24-1 and J usage is TRBJ2-3; 14 positions match TRBD2. This CDR3 is 20 amino acids long. Germline assignment: CDR1 KGHDR and CDR2 SFDVKD. The trim removed 3 bases at V and 4 bases at J, leaving 14 bases unmatched. The CDR3 loop reads CATSDPLRLAGGLAADTQYF. The CDR3 nucleotides read TGTGCCACCAGTGATCCCCTTCGACTAGCGGGAGGGTTAGCGGCAGATACGCAGTATTTT.

This clonotype was observed many times. The J gene is TRBJ1-2, the V gene TRBV5-1, with a weak D call TRBD1 (6 bases). There are 15 residues in the CDR3. Germline-derived CDR1 and CDR2 are SGHRS and YFSETQ. V dropped 4 bases and J dropped 2 bases, with 15 bases sitting between them. The chain's CDR3 is CASSPTPDRNYGYTF. The CDR3 bases are TGCGCCAGCAGCCCCACCCCCGACAGGAACTATGGCTACACCTTC.

This clonotype was seen repeatedly, ten times or more. The chain links TRBV5-6 to TRBJ2-6, with D perhaps being TRBD1 or TRBD2 (5 bases each). This CDR3 has 16 amino acids. Trimming removed 0 bases from V and 1 base from J, with 8 bases in between. Germline V gene sequence: CDR1 SGHDT, CDR2 YYEEEE. The CDR3 bases are TGTGCCAGCAGCTTGGCCTGGGGGTCTGGGGCCAACGTCCTGACTTTC. Translating it yields CASSLAWGSGANVLTF.

The table lists this clonotype with many counts. The J gene is TRBJ2-7, the V gene TRBV2; D is tentatively TRBD1 or TRBD2 (5 bases each). The germline CDR1 and CDR2 sequences are SNHLY and FYNNEI. V lost 8 bases, J lost 4 bases, and 15 bases lay in between. This CDR3 has 13 residues. This chain's CDR3 is CASGTDPGYEQYF. The CDR3 DNA sequence: TGTGCCAGCGGGACCGACCCCGGTTACGAGCAGTACTTC.

This clonotype was counted ten times or more. The chain joins TRBV29-1 to TRBJ1-2; unclear D gene. Germline lookup yields CDR1 SQVTM and CDR2 ANQGSEA. CDR3 length equals 15 residues. V shed 0 bases and J shed 4 bases, with 15 bases lying between them. DNA of the CDR3: TGCAGCGTTGAAGATGGTGAGATTATTGCCTATGGCTACACCTTC. Amino acids: CSVEDGEIIAYGYTF.

The rearrangement uses TRBV29-1 and TRBJ1-2; 8 bases are shared with TRBD1. The CDR3 consists of 14 residues. Germline V lookup: CDR1 SQVTM, CDR2 ANQGSEA. V dropped 6 bases and J dropped 1; count of bases not matched to a gene: 7. The CDR3 nucleotides are TGCAGCGTAGTCGGGACAGGACATAACTATGGCTACACCTTC. Translation gives CSVVGTGHNYGYTF.

This clonotype is medium-sized by share. The V and J genes are TRBV30 and TRBJ2-5; either TRBD1 or TRBD2 may fit D (6 bases each). Trimming took 2 bases from V and 5 from J, leaving 15 bases between them. The CDR3 covers 14 residues. The germline V gene has CDR1 GTSNPN and CDR2 SVGIG (reference sequence). CDR3 nucleotides: TGTGCCTGGAGTCCGGGGGCGGTTCGTGAGACCCAGTACTTC. Amino acid sequence: CAWSPGAVRETQYF.

In this sample, this clonotype turned up many times. V usage is TRBV11-2 and J usage is TRBJ2-7; 13 nucleotides match TRBD2. The V segment lost 5 bases and the J segment 2 bases; nucleotides outside the gene matches: 6. Germline-derived CDR1 and CDR2 are SGHAT and FQNNGV. The CDR3 length is 16 residues. The CDR3 sequence is CASSVTLAGGTYEQYF. The CDR3 nucleotides read TGTGCCAGCAGCGTTACACTAGCGGGAGGGACCTACGAGCAGTACTTC.

In its sample, this clonotype is medium-sized (0.01 to 0.1%). The gene calls are TRBV19 and TRBJ2-5; D not certain. Deletions cut 3 bases from V and 1 base from J, with 9 bases between. This CDR3 spans 14 amino acids. Germline V gene lookup returns CDR1 LNHDA and CDR2 SQIVND (reference sequence). The CDR3, as DNA: TGTGCCAGTAGTATCCATATTAGCCAAGAGACCCAGTACTTC. Its protein product is CASSIHISQETQYF.

This clonotype was detected ten times or more. The chain couples TRBV7-6 to TRBJ2-3; 8 bases align to TRBD1. Germline values: CDR1 SGHVS, CDR2 FNYEAQ. Trimming cost V 5 bases and J 0 bases; bases outside gene matches: 13. This CDR3 is 18 amino acids long. CDR3 in DNA: TGTGCCAGCAGCCTCCGCCGCAGCAGGGGGCTAAGCACAGATACGCAGTATTTT. Translated, it gives CASSLRRSRGLSTDTQYF. Supplemented by reference TRBV7-6 and TRBJ2-3, the full variable domain reads GAGVSQSPRYKVTKRGQDVALRCDPISGHVSLYWYRQALGQGPEFLTYFNYEAQQDKSGLPNDRFSAERPEGSISTLTIQRTEQRDSAMYRCASSLRRSRGLSTDTQYFGPGTRLTVL.

This clonotype was counted ten times or more. The genes are TRBV9 and TRBJ2-2, with 9 bases aligning to TRBD1. Trimming took 2 bases from V and 0 from J; bases not matched to a gene: 5. The CDR3 runs 17 residues. Germline CDR1 reads SGDLS; CDR2 reads YYNGEE. The CDR3 is CASSVTGQGANTGELFF. The CDR3 region has the DNA TGTGCCAGCAGCGTCACGGGACAGGGCGCGAACACCGGGGAGCTGTTTTTT.

CDR3 coding DNA: TGTGCCAGCAGTGCACAGGGACGAGGGCAGTATTTT. Protein product: CASSAQGRGQYF. The V call is TRBV27, the J call TRBJ2-3; possibly TRBD1 for D (6 bases). Germline V gives CDR1 MNHEY, CDR2 SMNVEV (reference sequence). V was clipped by 5 bases and J by 11 bases, with 14 bases between them. The CDR3 extends over 12 amino acids.

This clonotype occurred many times. The chain links TRBV4-3 to TRBJ2-7; possible D gene TRBD1, 6 bases. Germline CDR1 and CDR2: LGHNA and YSLEER. V was clipped by 4 bases and J by 0 bases, with 13 bases between them. The CDR3 is 15 amino acids. The CDR3, as DNA: TGCGCCAGCAGCCCCTCTGGGGACAACTCCTACGAGCAGTACTTC. It specifies CASSPSGDNSYEQYF.

The chain recombines TRBV29-1 with TRBJ1-3; 7 bases align to TRBD1. The germline gives CDR1 SQVTM, CDR2 ANQGSEA. Losses at the gene ends were 1 base for V and 3 bases for J; bases not matched to a gene: 3. The CDR3 is 14 residues long. The CDR3 DNA sequence: TGCAGCGTTGAAGGACAGGGAGTTGGAAACACCATATATTTT. This codes for CSVEGQGVGNTIYF. The full variable domain, in which reference TRBV29-1 and TRBJ1-3 provide the parts outside the CDR3, is SAVISQKPSRDICQRGTSLTIQCQVDSQVTMMFWYRQQPGQSLTLIATANQGSEATYESGFVIDKFPISRPNLTFSTLTVSNMSPEDSSIYLCSVEGQGVGNTIYFGEGSWLTVV.